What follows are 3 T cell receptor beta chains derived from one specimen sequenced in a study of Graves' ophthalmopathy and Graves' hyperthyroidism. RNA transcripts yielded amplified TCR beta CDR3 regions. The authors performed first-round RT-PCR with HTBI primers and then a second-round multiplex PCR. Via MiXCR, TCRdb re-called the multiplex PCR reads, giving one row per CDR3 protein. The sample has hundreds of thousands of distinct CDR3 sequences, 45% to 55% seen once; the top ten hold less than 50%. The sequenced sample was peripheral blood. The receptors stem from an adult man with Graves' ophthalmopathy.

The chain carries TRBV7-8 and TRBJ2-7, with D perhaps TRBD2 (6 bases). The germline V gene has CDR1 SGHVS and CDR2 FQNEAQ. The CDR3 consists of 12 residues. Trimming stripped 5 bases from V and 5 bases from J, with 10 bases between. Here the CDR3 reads CASSHSGDEQYF. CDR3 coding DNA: TGTGCCAGCAGCCATTCGGGGGACGAGCAGTACTTC.

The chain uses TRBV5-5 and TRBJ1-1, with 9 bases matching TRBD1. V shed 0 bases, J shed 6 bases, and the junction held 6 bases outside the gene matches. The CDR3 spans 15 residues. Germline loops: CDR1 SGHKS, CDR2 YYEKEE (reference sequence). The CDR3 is CASSLEGTGRPEAFF. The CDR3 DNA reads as TGTGCCAGCAGCTTGGAAGGGACAGGGAGACCTGAAGCTTTCTTT.

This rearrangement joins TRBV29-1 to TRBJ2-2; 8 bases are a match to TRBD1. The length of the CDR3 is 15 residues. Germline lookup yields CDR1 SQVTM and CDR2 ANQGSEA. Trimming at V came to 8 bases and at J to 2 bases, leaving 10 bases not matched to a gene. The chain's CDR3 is CSIMGRGHNTGELFF. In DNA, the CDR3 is TGCAGCATTATGGGCAGGGGGCACAACACCGGGGAGCTGTTTTTT.